The 16 T cell receptor beta chains below were found in one sample sequenced in a study of radiotherapy plus CTLA-4 blockade in lung cancer. Data came from immunoSEQ multiplex PCR; TCRdb stores just in-frame clones and leaves some out. The table includes roughly 70,000 clones, more than 75% detected once. This sample comprised peripheral blood, obtained from a patient treated with radiotherapy plus ipilimumab. The receptors derive from a human donor with non-small cell lung cancer that progressed on radiotherapy plus ipilimumab.

The chain links TRBV18 to TRBJ1-1; the D is unclear. CDR3 length: 14 residues. CDR1 is KGHSH and CDR2 is LQKENI in the germline V gene. Trimming removed 3 bases at V and 3 bases at J, with 11 bases between. The CDR3 loop reads CASSPGIGYTEAFF. Here the CDR3 DNA reads TGTGCCAGCTCACCCGGAATAGGCTACACTGAAGCTTTCTTT.

About this clone: The junction differs from germline at one of its ends, possibly a read error. The J gene is TRBJ1-1, the V gene TRBV29-1; 9 positions match TRBD1. Germline lookup yields CDR1 SQVTM and CDR2 ANQGSEA. The CDR3 has 14 residues. The CDR3 loop reads CSVEAQGAFSEAFF. The CDR3 nucleotides are TGCAGCGTCGAAGCACAGGGGGCGTTTTCTGAAGCTTTCTTT. The full variable domain, with the rest looked up from reference TRBV29-1 and TRBJ1-1, is SAVISQKPSRDICQRGTSLTIQCQVDSQVTMMFWYRQQPGQSLTLIATANQGSEATYESGFVIDKFPISRPNLTFSTLTVSNMSPEDSSIYLCSVEAQGAFSEAFFGQGTRLTVV.

This chain connects TRBV5-6 to TRBJ2-3; the D call may be TRBD1 or TRBD2 (5 bases each). This CDR3 region has 16 residues. V gave up 3 bases and J gave up 4 bases, with 18 bases separating them. The germline gives CDR1 SGHDT, CDR2 YYEEEE. CDR3 sequence: CASSSILKRGADTQYF. The CDR3 nucleotides are TGTGCCAGCAGCTCAATACTGAAGAGAGGGGCAGATACGCAGTATTTT.

The J gene is TRBJ2-3, the V gene TRBV29-1, with 10 bases that match TRBD2. There are 15 residues in the CDR3. Losses at the gene ends were 7 bases for V and 4 bases for J; bases not matched to a gene: 11. Per germline, CDR1 SQVTM and CDR2 ANQGSEA. For the CDR3, the DNA is TGCAGCGCCCCCGGGCTAGCGGGAGATTCAGATACGCAGTATTTT. Encoded protein: CSAPGLAGDSDTQYF.

The chain employs TRBV30 and TRBJ2-1, with 10 bases fitting TRBD2. Germline V gene sequence: CDR1 GTSNPN, CDR2 SVGIG (reference sequence). After removal of 4 bases from V and 6 bases from J, the junction contained 12 bases not matched to a gene. The CDR3 sequence is 16 residues long. CDR3 nucleotides: TGTGCCTGGACCCACGGGGGGACTAGCGCATTCAATGAGCAGTTCTTC. Translating it yields CAWTHGGTSAFNEQFF.

The CDR3 DNA sequence: TGTGCCTGGAGTGTACAGGGGGCCGGGCAGCCCCAGCATTTT. Translated: CAWSVQGAGQPQHF. V and J are TRBV30 and TRBJ1-5; 9 bases agree with TRBD1. Germline CDR1 is GTSNPN and CDR2 is SVGIG (reference sequence). The ends lost 0 bases at V and 7 bases at J; junction bases unmatched: 4. This CDR3 region has 14 residues. Filled out from reference TRBV30 and TRBJ1-5, the complete variable domain reads SQTIHQWPATLVQPVGSPLSLECTVEGTSNPNLYWYRQAAGRGLQLLFYSVGIGQISSEVPQNLSASRPQDRQFILSSKKLLLSDSGFYLCAWSVQGAGQPQHFGDGTRLSIL.

This clone was seen just once. The chain joins TRBV6-5 to TRBJ2-7, with D perhaps TRBD1 or TRBD2 (5 bases each). The CDR3 is 15 residues long. Per germline, CDR1 MNHEY and CDR2 SVGAGI. The V end was cut by 1 base, the J end by 1 base, with 11 bases between. The CDR3 sequence is CASSYYPGPSYEQYF. As DNA, the CDR3 is TGTGCCAGCAGTTACTATCCGGGACCATCCTACGAGCAGTACTTC.

This clone was recorded only once. The rearrangement joins TRBV2 to TRBJ1-5; the D gene is possibly TRBD1 (6 bases). V gave up 5 bases and J gave up 4 bases, with 18 bases separating them. The CDR3 contains 16 residues. Germline CDR1 is SNHLY and CDR2 is FYNNEI. For the CDR3, the DNA is TGTGCCAGCAGTTCGACAGGCCGAGGCCGAAATCAGCCCCAGCATTTT. Translating it yields CASSSTGRGRNQPQHF.

The rearrangement links TRBV6-1 to TRBJ2-5, with TRBD1 identical over 11 bases. The end of the DNA aligns better with TRBJ2-7, so the J call may be wrong. CDR3 size: 15 residues. CDR1 MNHNS and CDR2 SASEGT come from the germline V gene. Here the CDR3 DNA reads TGTGCCAGCATTCCCGGGACAGGGGGCTCCTACGAGCAGTACTTC. Its protein product is CASIPGTGGSYEQYF.

This chain uses TRBV5-1 with TRBJ1-1; possibly TRBD1 for D (5 bases). CDR3 length equals 14 residues. Per the germline V gene, CDR1 is SGHRS and CDR2 is YFSETQ. Trimming stripped 4 bases from V and 3 bases from J, with 13 bases between. CDR3 sequence: CASSHGTGYTEAFF. The CDR3 coding sequence is TGCGCCAGCAGCCACGGGACGGGGTACACTGAAGCTTTCTTT.

This chain connects TRBV9 to TRBJ2-1; 11 bases agree with TRBD2. CDR3 length: 15 residues. The germline V gene encodes CDR1 SGDLS and CDR2 YYNGEE. The trim removed 4 bases at V and 15 bases at J, leaving 15 bases unmatched. CDR3 coding DNA: TGTGCCAGCAGCTCCGGACTAGCGGGCCGGACAAAGTGGTTCTTC. Protein sequence: CASSSGLAGRTKWFF.

The chain carries TRBV5-1 and TRBJ2-1, with 8 bases aligning to TRBD2. The CDR3 is made up of 16 amino acids. Trimming cost V 6 bases and J 8 bases; bases outside gene matches: 16. Germline V gives CDR1 SGHRS, CDR2 YFSETQ. CDR3 region: CASTLGGLAEFDEQFF. CDR3 nucleotides: TGCGCCAGCACCTTAGGCGGACTAGCAGAGTTCGATGAGCAGTTCTTC.

CDR3 nucleotides: TGTGCCAGCTTAGGGTTGGACTATAGCAATCAGCCCCAGCATTTT. Protein product: CASLGLDYSNQPQHF. This rearrangement joins TRBV6-6 to TRBJ1-5; D is undetermined. CDR1 is MNHNY and CDR2 is SVGAGI in the germline V gene (reference sequence). The CDR3 contains 15 residues. Trimming removed 8 bases at V and 0 bases at J, with 14 bases between.

This sequence joins TRBV7-9 and TRBJ2-5; no firm D call. Trimming stripped 0 bases from V and 4 bases from J, with 6 bases between. Germline CDR1 is SEHNR and CDR2 is FQNEAQ (reference sequence). The length of the CDR3 is 13 residues. The CDR3 coding sequence is TGTGCCAGCAGCTTAGCAGGGTTAGAGACCCAGTACTTC. Protein: CASSLAGLETQYF.

The V gene is TRBV6-5, the J gene TRBJ2-4; no firm D call. V lost 0 bases to trimming and J lost 0 bases, with 9 bases between them. Germline loops: CDR1 MNHEY, CDR2 SVGAGI. The CDR3 loop spans 16 amino acids. Here the CDR3 DNA reads TGTGCCAGCAGTTACTCGATAGGTCTAGCCAAAAACATTCAGTACTTC. This encodes CASSYSIGLAKNIQYF.

J is TRBJ1-4 and V is TRBV18, with D perhaps matching TRBD1 (6 bases). V lost 3 bases, J lost 10 bases, and 18 bases lay in between. CDR1 is KGHSH, CDR2 LQKENI, per germline. This CDR3 is built from 15 residues. CDR3 DNA: TGTGCCAGCTCACCCCGGGGGCGGTGGATTGGAAAACTGTTTTTT. Encoded protein: CASSPRGRWIGKLFF. Full variable domain (missing parts from reference TRBV18 and TRBJ1-4): NAGVMQNPRHLVRRRGQEARLRCSPMKGHSHVYWYRQLPEEGLKFMVYLQKENIIDESGMPKERFSAEFPKEGPSILRIQQVVRGDSAAYFCASSPRGRWIGKLFFGSGTQLSVL.